Listed below are T cell receptor beta chains from one sample, sequenced in a study of radiation and T cells in renal cell carcinoma. TCRdb's table, derived via immunoSEQ multiplex PCR, lists solely in-frame clones and lacks some. This sample yields around 180,000 clones, of which 88% are seen a single time; around 11% belongs to the top ten. The sample was blood, taken from a patient whose treatment included radiotherapy and nephrectomy. All receptors come from a woman in her forties or fifties with renal cell carcinoma. Both conserved end residues are part of each CDR3. A D gene is named only where the DNA matches it firmly. Size tells how often a clone was seen (once, few, many) or the class of an expanded clone, and some rows leave it out.

J gene,V gene,clone size,D gene,CDR3 protein,CDR3 DNA
TRBJ1-3,TRBV7-2,-,-,CASSESTANSGNTIYF,TGTGCCAGCAGCGAAAGTACAGCGAACTCTGGAAACACCATATATTTT
TRBJ1-2,TRBV10-3,-,-,CAINDRSLNYGYTF,TGTGCCATCAATGACAGATCCCTTAACTATGGCTACACCTTC
TRBJ2-5,TRBV5-4,-,TRBD1,CASSLDRDRGSSRYF,TGTGCCAGCAGTTTAGACCGGGACAGGGGATCGTCGCGGTACTTC
TRBJ1-4,TRBV6-5,-,-,CASSYSYGAGSEKLFF,TGTGCCAGCAGTTACTCGTACGGGGCGGGGAGTGAAAAACTGTTTTTT
TRBJ2-5,TRBV7-2,-,TRBD1,CASSLGGDRSETQYF,TGTGCCAGCAGCTTAGGAGGGGACAGGAGCGAGACCCAGTACTTC
TRBJ1-2,TRBV6-5,-,-,CASSPRRGGYTF,TGTGCCAGCAGCCCCCGAAGGGGTGGCTACACCTTC
TRBJ1-2,TRBV18,-,-,CASSPQGFSGYTF,TGTGCCAGCTCACCACAAGGGTTCAGTGGCTACACCTTC
TRBJ1-1,TRBV5-1,few,TRBD1,CASSMTGLTEAFF,TGCGCCAGCAGCATGACAGGGTTAACTGAAGCTTTCTTT
TRBJ2-5,TRBV2,-,TRBD2,CASSDGTSGNQETQYF,TGTGCCAGCAGTGACGGGACTAGCGGGAACCAAGAGACCCAGTACTTC
TRBJ2-5,TRBV7-9,-,TRBD2,CASSLSGTSGETQYF,TGTGCCAGCAGCTTATCCGGGACTAGCGGGGAGACCCAGTACTTC
TRBJ1-1,TRBV10-1,-,-,CASRPGLRTEAFF,TGCGCCAGCAGACCAGGTTTGAGGACTGAAGCTTTCTTT
TRBJ1-1,TRBV29-1,-,-,CSALMNTEAFF,TGCAGCGCACTAATGAACACTGAAGCTTTCTTT
TRBJ2-7,TRBV6-5,-,-,CASSYSIGRPQYF,TGTGCCAGCAGTTACTCTATAGGACGCCCGCAGTACTTC
TRBJ2-2,TRBV10-3,-,-,CAMRPQAYTGELFF,TGTGCCATGCGGCCCCAGGCCTACACCGGGGAGCTGTTTTTT
TRBJ2-3,TRBV6-1,once,-,CASSERWGGGDTQYF,TGTGCCAGCAGTGAAAGGTGGGGGGGCGGAGATACGCAGTATTTT
TRBJ2-7,TRBV4-1,-,TRBD2,CASSPPPAGANEQYF,TGCGCCAGCAGCCCCCCCCCAGCGGGGGCGAACGAGCAGTACTTC
TRBJ2-5,TRBV7-9,-,TRBD2,CASSLVAGEETQYF,TGTGCCAGCAGCTTAGTAGCGGGCGAAGAGACCCAGTACTTC
TRBJ2-1,TRBV7-2,-,TRBD2,CASSPGTSGVRSSYNEQFF,TGTGCCAGCAGCCCCGGGACTAGCGGGGTTAGGAGCTCCTACAATGAGCAGTTCTTC
TRBJ1-2,TRBV6-6,-,-,CASSPFDGYTF,TGTGCCAGCAGTCCCTTTGATGGCTACACCTTC
TRBJ2-5,TRBV5-6,-,-,CASSLGPGPQETQYF,TGTGCCAGCAGTTTAGGGCCGGGACCCCAGGAGACCCAGTACTTC
TRBJ2-7,TRBV9,-,TRBD2,CASSVAGEGGGPPYEQYF,TGTGCCAGCAGCGTAGCTGGGGAGGGCGGGGGGCCGCCCTACGAGCAGTACTTC
TRBJ1-5,TRBV7-9,-,TRBD1,CASSPQGGQPQHF,TGTGCCAGCAGCCCCCAGGGGGGACAGCCCCAGCATTTT
TRBJ1-2,TRBV18,-,-,CASSLDRNYGYTF,TGTGCCAGCTCCTTAGACAGGAACTATGGCTACACCTTC
TRBJ2-1,TRBV4-2,-,TRBD2,CASSQDQDLRGRNNEQFF,TGTGCCAGCAGCCAAGACCAAGACTTGCGCGGGAGAAACAATGAGCAGTTCTTC
TRBJ1-3,TRBV13,-,-,CASRPGLAGNTIYF,TGTGCCAGCAGACCGGGACTAGCTGGAAACACCATATATTTT
TRBJ2-7,TRBV7-8,-,TRBD1,CASSNRDSIYEQYF,TGTGCCAGCAGCAACCGGGACAGTATCTACGAGCAGTACTTC
TRBJ1-2,TRBV7-2,-,TRBD1,CASSLFGTGTTNYGYTF,TGTGCCAGCAGCTTATTCGGGACAGGGACCACTAACTATGGCTACACCTTC
TRBJ1-2,TRBV18,-,-,CASSPLGPIDTF,TGTGCCAGCTCACCCCTCGGACCGATAGACACCTTC
TRBJ1-3,TRBV5-1,-,-,CASSLAMGDHSGNTIYF,TGCGCCAGCAGCTTGGCCATGGGCGATCACTCTGGAAACACCATATATTTT
TRBJ2-1,TRBV14,-,-,CASSLDGGHYNEQFF,TGTGCCAGCAGTCTAGACGGGGGCCACTACAATGAGCAGTTCTTC
TRBJ1-3,TRBV6-5,-,TRBD1,CASRSGQGENTIYF,TGTGCCAGCAGATCGGGACAGGGAGAAAACACCATATATTTT
TRBJ2-1,TRBV11-3,-,TRBD2,CASSSGGGEAYNEQFF,TGTGCCAGCAGCTCCGGGGGAGGGGAGGCCTACAATGAGCAGTTCTTC
TRBJ2-1,TRBV29-1,-,-,CSVGASEYNEQFF,TGCAGCGTTGGTGCTAGCGAGTACAATGAGCAGTTCTTC
TRBJ1-1,TRBV5-6,once,TRBD1,CASSGNRGNTEAFF,TGTGCCAGCAGCGGTAACAGGGGAAACACTGAAGCTTTCTTT
TRBJ2-7,TRBV6-1,-,-,CASMSFYEQYF,TGTGCCAGCATGAGTTTCTACGAGCAGTACTTC
TRBJ1-2,TRBV6-1,-,TRBD1,CASTATGSYGYTF,TGTGCCAGCACCGCGACAGGGTCCTATGGCTACACCTTC
TRBJ2-5,TRBV13,-,-,CATQRWALETQYF,TGTGCCACCCAAAGGTGGGCTTTAGAGACCCAGTACTTC
TRBJ1-2,TRBV6-5,-,-,CASGPGSPLGGYTF,TGTGCCAGTGGTCCGGGCTCCCCCTTGGGAGGCTACACCTTC
TRBJ2-5,TRBV5-1,few,TRBD1,CASRLRGQGSGETQYF,TGCGCCAGCAGATTAAGGGGGCAGGGGTCGGGAGAGACCCAGTACTTC
TRBJ1-1,TRBV9,-,-,CASSVTGMADTEAFF,TGTGCCAGCAGCGTAACGGGGATGGCGGACACTGAAGCTTTCTTT
TRBJ2-6,TRBV6-1,-,TRBD1,CASSDLAGGAGANVLTF,TGTGCCAGCAGTGATTTGGCAGGGGGTGCTGGGGCCAACGTCCTGACTTTC
TRBJ2-7,TRBV30,-,-,CAWSALDLSTHEQYF,TGTGCCTGGAGTGCCCTGGACTTATCTACCCACGAGCAGTACTTC
TRBJ2-5,TRBV5-1,once,TRBD2,CASSLTTSGGAETQYF,TGCGCCAGCAGCTTGACGACTAGCGGGGGGGCGGAGACCCAGTACTTC
TRBJ2-5,TRBV18,-,-,CASSPLGRAPGETQYF,TGTGCCAGCTCACCACTAGGCCGCGCCCCTGGAGAGACCCAGTACTTC
TRBJ1-2,TRBV19,few,TRBD1,CASSMDRGWNGYTF,TGTGCCAGTAGTATGGACAGGGGTTGGAATGGCTACACCTTC
TRBJ1-4,TRBV7-2,-,-,CASSLGVVRAGEKLFF,TGTGCCAGCAGCTTAGGGGTTGTCAGGGCGGGTGAAAAACTGTTTTTT